The next 5 T cell receptor beta chains were all read from a single sample in a study of CD8+ T cells in alopecia areata. Following extraction, RNA underwent reverse transcription to cDNA, which served as the sequencing template. Sequencing used immunoSEQ multiplex PCR; TCRdb keeps in-frame clones, though not all of them. The sample lists over 110,000 clones; roughly half were seen once. Sequences were derived from CD4+ T cells sorted from blood, sampled at week 0. The receptors were gathered from a human donor with alopecia areata.

This clone was detected only a few times. The V and J genes are TRBV18 and TRBJ1-2; no firm D call. V lost 0 bases, J lost 5 bases, and 10 bases lay in between. Germline-derived CDR1 and CDR2 are KGHSH and LQKENI. There are 14 residues in the CDR3. This CDR3 is CASSPPKPQYGYTF. The CDR3 bases are TGTGCCAGCTCACCACCGAAGCCTCAGTATGGCTACACCTTC.

The chain recombines TRBV30 with TRBJ2-3; TRBD2 matches 8 bases. V lost 3 bases to trimming and J lost 0 bases; unmatched junction nucleotides: 11. The V gene's germline CDR1 is GTSNPN and CDR2 SVGIG (reference sequence). The CDR3 has 17 amino acids. The DNA for the CDR3 is TGTGCCTGGAGCCCCAGAGCGGGGGTGGCTAGCACAGATACGCAGTATTTT. It is translated as CAWSPRAGVASTDTQYF.

The V gene is TRBV29-1, the J gene TRBJ2-1; 8 nucleotides align to TRBD2. Germline V gives CDR1 SQVTM, CDR2 ANQGSEA. V shed 6 bases and J 2 bases; nucleotides not matched to a gene: 6. The CDR3 consists of 14 residues. For the CDR3, the DNA is TGCAGCGTCCACAAGCGGGGGCCCTACAATGAGCAGTTCTTC. Amino acids: CSVHKRGPYNEQFF.

The V call is TRBV6-5, the J call TRBJ1-1, with 7 bases fitting TRBD1. After removal of 6 bases from V and 5 bases from J, the junction contained 9 bases not matched to a gene. CDR3 length: 14 amino acids. The V gene's germline CDR1 is MNHEY and CDR2 SVGAGI. This chain's CDR3 is CASRQRGGWTEAFF. For the CDR3, the DNA is TGTGCCAGCAGGCAACGAGGGGGCTGGACTGAAGCTTTCTTT.

This clone showed up just a few times. The V gene is TRBV29-1, the J gene TRBJ2-4; TRBD2 might be the D (5 bases). CDR1 and CDR2 (germline): SQVTM, ANQGSEA. Trimming stripped 4 bases from V and 5 bases from J, with 15 bases between. The CDR3 is 14 amino acids. The DNA of the CDR3 is TGCAGCGTTGGGTCCGTCGGGATGGAAAACATTCAGTACTTC. Residues: CSVGSVGMENIQYF.